The rows below give T cell receptor beta chains drawn from one sample of a study of blood T cells in healthy people across ages. One entry per CDR3 protein results from TCRdb running MiXCR on the 5' RACE reads. The sample holds about 1.4 million distinct CDR3 sequences, 59% seen once. The material sequenced was blood. The receptors originated from a man aged 18 to 30 in good health. Each CDR3 is given without its conserved first and last residue. Fields, in order: J gene, clone size, V gene, CDR3 protein. Rows give clone size only sometimes, using once, few, many, or a class for an expanded clone.

J gene: TRBJ1-2; clone size: -; V gene: TRBV29-1; CDR3 protein: SVGRELKGYGYT
J gene: TRBJ2-7; clone size: -; V gene: TRBV4-1; CDR3 protein: ASSPEPAYEQY
J gene: TRBJ1-2; clone size: -; V gene: TRBV5-1; CDR3 protein: ASSLGTAAYGYT
J gene: TRBJ2-1; clone size: -; V gene: TRBV27; CDR3 protein: ASRILADSSYNEQF
J gene: TRBJ2-1; clone size: many; V gene: TRBV2; CDR3 protein: ASSRSSGAYNEQF
J gene: TRBJ2-7; clone size: -; V gene: TRBV4-3; CDR3 protein: ASSQEPSGESYEQY
J gene: TRBJ1-2; clone size: -; V gene: TRBV7-2; CDR3 protein: ASSEWTAPYGYT
J gene: TRBJ2-5; clone size: -; V gene: TRBV6-5; CDR3 protein: ASSLHPLSVGETQY
J gene: TRBJ1-6; clone size: -; V gene: TRBV28; CDR3 protein: ASSGGRRNSPLH
J gene: TRBJ1-1; clone size: few; V gene: TRBV28; CDR3 protein: ASSFSLRRRNTEAF
J gene: TRBJ2-4; clone size: -; V gene: TRBV4-1; CDR3 protein: ASSQDRSLAKNIQY
J gene: TRBJ1-4; clone size: -; V gene: TRBV11-2; CDR3 protein: ASSPLGGAGKLF
J gene: TRBJ2-5; clone size: -; V gene: TRBV6-6; CDR3 protein: ASKGLAGETQY
J gene: TRBJ1-6; clone size: -; V gene: TRBV6-5; CDR3 protein: ASSYPPGQGNSPLH
J gene: TRBJ2-2; clone size: -; V gene: TRBV5-1; CDR3 protein: ASLLADHTGELF
J gene: TRBJ2-5; clone size: -; V gene: TRBV29-1; CDR3 protein: SVKRAGETQY
J gene: TRBJ2-3; clone size: -; V gene: TRBV4-1; CDR3 protein: ASSQFLRDTSDTQY
J gene: -; clone size: -; V gene: TRBV12-3/TRBV12-4; CDR3 protein: ASSVGNGGETQY
J gene: TRBJ1-5; clone size: -; V gene: TRBV27; CDR3 protein: ASSHTDNQPQH
J gene: TRBJ2-4; clone size: -; V gene: TRBV7-9; CDR3 protein: ASSLILRGNIQY
J gene: TRBJ2-7; clone size: once; V gene: TRBV7-2; CDR3 protein: ASSLDPPTSSEQY
J gene: TRBJ2-1; clone size: -; V gene: TRBV6-2/TRBV6-3; CDR3 protein: ASSPLIQRTGSYNEQF
J gene: TRBJ2-7; clone size: few; V gene: TRBV7-9; CDR3 protein: ASSLLRGGRGDFYEQY
J gene: TRBJ2-3; clone size: -; V gene: TRBV7-9; CDR3 protein: ASRPMSGRTDTQY
J gene: TRBJ1-1; clone size: -; V gene: TRBV7-2; CDR3 protein: ASSFTGDQGAF
J gene: TRBJ2-6; clone size: few; V gene: TRBV5-1; CDR3 protein: ASSMPGQGFNGINSGANVLT
J gene: TRBJ1-1; clone size: -; V gene: TRBV29-1; CDR3 protein: SALTQLRTEAF
J gene: TRBJ1-2; clone size: -; V gene: TRBV4-1; CDR3 protein: ASSQDGTGNYYGYT
J gene: TRBJ2-6; clone size: -; V gene: TRBV7-9; CDR3 protein: ASSVGVGANVLT
J gene: TRBJ2-5; clone size: few; V gene: TRBV20-1; CDR3 protein: SAPVGEETQY
J gene: TRBJ2-1; clone size: -; V gene: TRBV7-9; CDR3 protein: ASTPTGGIYNEQF
J gene: TRBJ2-2; clone size: -; V gene: TRBV29-1; CDR3 protein: SVTSGRAPGELF
J gene: TRBJ2-7; clone size: many; V gene: TRBV4-1; CDR3 protein: ASSQGGGSSYEQY
J gene: TRBJ2-1; clone size: -; V gene: TRBV7-8; CDR3 protein: ASSSDTRTSGSSYNEQF